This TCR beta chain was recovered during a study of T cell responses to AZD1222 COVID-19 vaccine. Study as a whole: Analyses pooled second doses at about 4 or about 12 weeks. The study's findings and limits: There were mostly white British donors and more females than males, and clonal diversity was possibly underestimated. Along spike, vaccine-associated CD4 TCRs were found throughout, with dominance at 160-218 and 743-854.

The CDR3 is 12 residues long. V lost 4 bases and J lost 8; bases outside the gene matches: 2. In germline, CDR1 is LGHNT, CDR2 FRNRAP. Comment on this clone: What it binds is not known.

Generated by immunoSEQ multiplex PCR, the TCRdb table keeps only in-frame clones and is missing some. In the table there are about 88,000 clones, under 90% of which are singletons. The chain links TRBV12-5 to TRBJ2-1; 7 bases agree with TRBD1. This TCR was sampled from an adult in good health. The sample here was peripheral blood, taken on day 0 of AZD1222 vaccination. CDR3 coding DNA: TGTGCTAGTGGTTCCACAGGGGATGAGCAGTTCTTC. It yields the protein CASGSTGDEQFF.